This TCR beta chain was found in a study of response to subunit inactivated influenza vaccine. Regarding the study as a whole: The authors offered the suggestion that each seasonal influenza vaccination recruits few new T cells.

This clonotype was detected a few times. Antigen unknown. Germline trimming cut 3 bases from V and 4 bases from J; bases unmatched to any gene: 5. The CDR3 runs 15 residues. Via MiXCR, TCRdb re-called the RT-PCR reads, giving one row per CDR3 protein. The sample has 500,000 to 600,000 distinct CDR3 sequences, roughly 8.2% seen once. The specimen was PBMCs from blood, collected approximately 25 months after vaccination. This TCR was recovered from a man aged 45 to 70 who received an inactivated influenza vaccine. V gene TRBV12-3 or TRBV12-4 combines with J gene TRBJ2-7; 11 bases map to TRBD2. CDR3 amino acids: CASSFGSSGRYEQYF. The CDR3, as DNA: TGTGCCAGCAGTTTTGGGTCTAGCGGGAGGTACGAGCAGTACTTC.